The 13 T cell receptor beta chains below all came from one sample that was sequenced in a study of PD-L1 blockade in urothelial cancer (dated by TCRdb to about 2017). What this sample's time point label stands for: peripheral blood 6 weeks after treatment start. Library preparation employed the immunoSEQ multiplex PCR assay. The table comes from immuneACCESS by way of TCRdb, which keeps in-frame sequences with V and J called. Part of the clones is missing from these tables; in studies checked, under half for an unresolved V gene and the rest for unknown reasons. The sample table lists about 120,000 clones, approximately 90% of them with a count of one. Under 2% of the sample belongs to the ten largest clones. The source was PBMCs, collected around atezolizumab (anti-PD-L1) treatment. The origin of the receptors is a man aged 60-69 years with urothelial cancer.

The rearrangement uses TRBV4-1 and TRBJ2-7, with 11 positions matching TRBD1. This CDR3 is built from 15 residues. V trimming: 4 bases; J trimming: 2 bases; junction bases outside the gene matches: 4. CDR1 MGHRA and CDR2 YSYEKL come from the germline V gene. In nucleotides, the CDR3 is TGCGCCAGCAGCCTGGACAGGGGGCTTCCCTACGAGCAGTACTTC. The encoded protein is CASSLDRGLPYEQYF.

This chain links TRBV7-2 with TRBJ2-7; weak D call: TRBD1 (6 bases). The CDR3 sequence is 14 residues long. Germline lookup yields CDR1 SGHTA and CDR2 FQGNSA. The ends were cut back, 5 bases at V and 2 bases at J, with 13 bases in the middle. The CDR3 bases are TGTGCCAGCAGCCAAAGACAGGCTGCCTACGAGCAGTACTTC. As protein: CASSQRQAAYEQYF.

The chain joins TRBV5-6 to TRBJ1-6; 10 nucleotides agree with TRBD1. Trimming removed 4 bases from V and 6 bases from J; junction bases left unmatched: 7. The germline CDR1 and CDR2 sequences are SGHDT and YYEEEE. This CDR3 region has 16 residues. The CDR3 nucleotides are TGTGCCAGCAGCCGGGACAGGGGTATGGCTAATTCACCCCTCCACTTT. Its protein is CASSRDRGMANSPLHF.

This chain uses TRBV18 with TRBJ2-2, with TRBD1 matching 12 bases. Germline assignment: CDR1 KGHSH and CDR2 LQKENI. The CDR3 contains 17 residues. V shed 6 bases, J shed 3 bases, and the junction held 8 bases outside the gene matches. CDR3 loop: CASSRDRGREDTGELFF. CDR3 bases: TGTGCCAGCTCCCGGGACAGGGGGCGCGAGGACACCGGGGAGCTGTTTTTT.

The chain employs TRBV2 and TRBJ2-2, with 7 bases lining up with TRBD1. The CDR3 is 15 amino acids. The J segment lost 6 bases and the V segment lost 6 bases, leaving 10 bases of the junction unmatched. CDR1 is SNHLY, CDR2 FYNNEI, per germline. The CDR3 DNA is TGTGCCAGCAGACTCGAGACAGGGAGCGCCGGGGAGCTGTTTTTT. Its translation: CASRLETGSAGELFF. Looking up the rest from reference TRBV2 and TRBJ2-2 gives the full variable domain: EPEVTQTPSHQVTQMGQEVILRCVPISNHLYFYWYRQILGQKVEFLVSFYNNEISEKSEIFDDQFSVERPDGSNFTLKIRSTKLEDSAMYFCASRLETGSAGELFFGEGSRLTVL.

The CDR3 coding sequence is TGTGCCAGCAGACAGGTAGGGGATCCTGAAGCTTTCTTT. It is translated as CASRQVGDPEAFF. The V call is TRBV28, the J call TRBJ1-1, with TRBD1 as a possible D gene (5 bases). V was pared by 6 bases and J by 6 bases, with 14 bases between. Looked up from germline, CDR1 is MDHEN and CDR2 is SYDVKM. The CDR3 extends over 13 amino acids.

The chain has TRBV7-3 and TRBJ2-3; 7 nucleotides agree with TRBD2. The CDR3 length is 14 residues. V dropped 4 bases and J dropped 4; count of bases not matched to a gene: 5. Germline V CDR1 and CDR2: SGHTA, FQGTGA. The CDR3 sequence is CASSSWEGSDTQYF. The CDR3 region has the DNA TGTGCCAGCAGCTCCTGGGAGGGTTCAGATACGCAGTATTTT. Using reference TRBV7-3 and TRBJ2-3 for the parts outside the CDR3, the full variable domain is GAGVSQTPSNKVTEKGKYVELRCDPISGHTALYWYRQSLGQGPEFLIYFQGTGAADDSGLPNDRFFAVRPEGSVSTLKIQRTERGDSAVYLCASSSWEGSDTQYFGPGTRLTVL.

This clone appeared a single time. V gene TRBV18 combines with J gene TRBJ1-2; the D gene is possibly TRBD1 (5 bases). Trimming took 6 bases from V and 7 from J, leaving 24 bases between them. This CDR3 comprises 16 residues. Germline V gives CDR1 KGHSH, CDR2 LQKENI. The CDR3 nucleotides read TGTGCCAGCTCCTCACTCCCGGGGGACCAACTCTCTGGCTACACCTTC. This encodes CASSSLPGDQLSGYTF.

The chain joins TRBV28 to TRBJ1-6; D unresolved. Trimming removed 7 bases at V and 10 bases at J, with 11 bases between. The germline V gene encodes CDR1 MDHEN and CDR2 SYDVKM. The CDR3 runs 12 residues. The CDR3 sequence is CASTPAGSPLHF. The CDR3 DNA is TGTGCCAGCACTCCCGCTGGCTCACCCCTCCACTTT.

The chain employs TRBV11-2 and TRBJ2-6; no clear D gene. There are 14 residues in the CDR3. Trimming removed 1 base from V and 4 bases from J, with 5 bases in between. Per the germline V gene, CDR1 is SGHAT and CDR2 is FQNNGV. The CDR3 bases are TGTGCCAGCAGCTTAGTGGGCGGGGCCAACGTCCTGACTTTC. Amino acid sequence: CASSLVGGANVLTF.

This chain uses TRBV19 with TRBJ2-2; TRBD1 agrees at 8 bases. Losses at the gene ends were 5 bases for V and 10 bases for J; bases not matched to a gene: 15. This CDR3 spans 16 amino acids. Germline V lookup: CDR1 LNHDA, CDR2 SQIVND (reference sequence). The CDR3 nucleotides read TGTGCCAGTAGTCTCGACAGGGGCCCCTTGGAGGAGGAGCTGTTTTTT. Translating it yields CASSLDRGPLEEELFF. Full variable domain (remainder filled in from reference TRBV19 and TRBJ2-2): DGGITQSPKYLFRKEGQNVTLSCEQNLNHDAMYWYRQDPGQGLRLIYYSQIVNDFQKGDIAEGYSVSREKKESFPLTVTSAQKNPTAFYLCASSLDRGPLEEELFFGEGSRLTVL.

The CDR3 DNA reads TGTGCCAGCAGTTCATCCCACAGGGGACCCTACGAGCAGTACTTC. Its translation is CASSSSHRGPYEQYF. This chain joins TRBV27 and TRBJ2-7, with 7 bases that match TRBD1. Germline values: CDR1 MNHEY, CDR2 SMNVEV (reference sequence). With V trimmed by 4 bases and J by 2 bases, 8 bases remained unmatched. The CDR3 contains 15 residues.

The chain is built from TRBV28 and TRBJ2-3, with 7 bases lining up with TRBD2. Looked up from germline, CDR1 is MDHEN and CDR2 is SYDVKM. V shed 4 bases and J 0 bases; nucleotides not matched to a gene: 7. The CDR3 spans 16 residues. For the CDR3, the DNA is TGTGCCAGCAGTTCCCCGGGGCGGGAGAGCACAGATACGCAGTATTTT. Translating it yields CASSSPGRESTDTQYF.